Following are 10 T cell receptor beta chains from one sample sequenced in a study of CD8+ T cells in alopecia areata. Extracted RNA was reverse transcribed into cDNA, the sequencing template. Libraries were prepared by immunoSEQ multiplex PCR; TCRdb keeps only in-frame clonotypes and omits some of them. The data contain about 200,000 clones, roughly two fifths of them seen just once; the ten biggest clones take up 0.48%. Treatment indicated: oral pan-JAK inhibitor, 5-10 mg twice daily. Source: CD4+ T cells sorted from blood, taken at approximately week 30, from a patient treated with tofacitinib. These receptors all come from a human donor with alopecia areata.

The V call is TRBV29-1, the J call TRBJ2-1, with 8 bases matching TRBD2. V dropped 3 bases and J dropped 4; count of bases not matched to a gene: 5. This CDR3 is built from 14 residues. Germline assignment: CDR1 SQVTM and CDR2 ANQGSEA. This CDR3 reads CSVDVGGGYNEQFF. CDR3 DNA sequence: TGCAGCGTTGACGTCGGCGGGGGGTACAATGAGCAGTTCTTC.

With regard to this clone: Other DNA sequences in this sample translate to the same CDR3. The rearrangement joins TRBV29-1 to TRBJ1-1, with D maybe TRBD1 (5 bases). Trimming stripped 4 bases from V and 8 bases from J, with 11 bases between. The CDR3 has 11 residues. Looked up from germline, CDR1 is SQVTM and CDR2 is ANQGSEA. Here the CDR3 reads CSVVGATEAFF. The CDR3 nucleotides read TGCAGCGTTGTTGGGGCTACGGAAGCTTTCTTT. Full variable domain (rest looked up from reference TRBV29-1 and TRBJ1-1): SAVISQKPSRDICQRGTSLTIQCQVDSQVTMMFWYRQQPGQSLTLIATANQGSEATYESGFVIDKFPISRPNLTFSTLTVSNMSPEDSSIYLCSVVGATEAFFGQGTRLTVV.

This chain links TRBV25-1 with TRBJ1-2; the D gene is possibly TRBD1 (5 bases). The germline CDR1 and CDR2 sequences are MGHDK and SYGVNS. This CDR3 spans 14 amino acids. Trimming took 6 bases from V and 2 from J, leaving 13 bases between them. CDR3 sequence reads: CASSDSAGNYGYTF. The CDR3 region has the DNA TGTGCCAGCAGCGATTCTGCAGGGAACTATGGCTACACCTTC.

This clone has a count of ten or more. This rearrangement joins TRBV5-5 to TRBJ2-7, with a weak D call TRBD2 (6 bases). V dropped 2 bases and J dropped 2 bases, with 11 bases sitting between them. CDR3 length equals 14 residues. From germline, CDR1 is SGHKS and CDR2 YYEKEE (reference sequence). As DNA, the CDR3 is TGTGCCAGCAGCTTCCGGGACTTAGCCTACGAGCAGTACTTC. It encodes CASSFRDLAYEQYF.

This rearrangement joins TRBV4-1 to TRBJ2-6; D might be TRBD2 (6 bases). The CDR3 contains 18 residues. V was shortened by 0 bases and J by 2 bases, with 14 bases between the two germline ends. Germline CDR1 is MGHRA and CDR2 is YSYEKL. CDR3 sequence reads: CASSQERDGGPGANVLTF. The CDR3 DNA follows: TGCGCCAGCAGCCAAGAACGGGACGGGGGACCTGGGGCCAACGTCCTGACTTTC.

The chain employs TRBV5-6 and TRBJ2-1; either TRBD1 or TRBD2 may fit D (5 bases each). Germline assignment: CDR1 SGHDT and CDR2 YYEEEE. This CDR3 has 14 residues. Trimming stripped 0 bases from V and 8 bases from J, with 12 bases between. The CDR3 spells CASSLGDQPHEQFF. Here the CDR3 DNA reads TGTGCCAGCAGCTTGGGGGACCAACCCCATGAGCAGTTCTTC.

V gene TRBV30 combines with J gene TRBJ2-3; possibly TRBD1 for D (6 bases). The CDR3 extends over 10 amino acids. The V and J ends lost 2 bases and 9 bases respectively, with 6 bases between them. The germline V gene has CDR1 GTSNPN and CDR2 SVGIG (reference sequence). CDR3 amino acids: CAWSQGTQYF. The CDR3 region has the DNA TGTGCCTGGAGTCAGGGGACGCAGTATTTT.

The chain combines TRBV19 with TRBJ2-7; D uncertain. The CDR3 has 14 residues. V lost 3 bases to trimming and J lost 3 bases, with 12 bases between them. Germline CDR1 LNHDA, CDR2 SQIVND (reference sequence). CDR3 in DNA: TGTGCCAGTAGTATTTCCCTTGATTTCTACGAGCAGTACTTC. Translation gives CASSISLDFYEQYF.

This clone was seen a handful of times. V and J are TRBV19 and TRBJ2-2; possibly TRBD1 or TRBD2 for D (5 bases each). This CDR3 spans 16 amino acids. In germline, CDR1 is LNHDA, CDR2 SQIVND (reference sequence). The V end was cut by 5 bases, the J end by 4 bases, with 17 bases between. The CDR3 region has the DNA TGTGCCAGTAGTTCTCCGGGACGCAGTTCCACCGGGGAGCTGTTTTTT. This translates into CASSSPGRSSTGELFF.

The rearrangement joins TRBV30 to TRBJ1-6; D is perhaps TRBD1 (5 bases). Per the germline V gene, CDR1 is GTSNPN and CDR2 is SVGIG (reference sequence). Trimming removed 2 bases from V and 13 bases from J, with 12 bases in between. This CDR3 is built from 12 residues. The CDR3 protein is CAWSRSAGPLHF. The CDR3, as DNA: TGTGCCTGGAGTCGATCAGCAGGGCCCCTCCACTTT.